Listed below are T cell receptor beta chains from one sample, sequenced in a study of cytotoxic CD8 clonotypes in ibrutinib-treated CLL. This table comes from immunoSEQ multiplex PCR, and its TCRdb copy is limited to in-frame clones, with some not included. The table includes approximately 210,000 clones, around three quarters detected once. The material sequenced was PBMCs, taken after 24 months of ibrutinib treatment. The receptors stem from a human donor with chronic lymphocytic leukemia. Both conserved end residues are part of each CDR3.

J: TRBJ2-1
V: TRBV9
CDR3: CASSVGAGGPRDNEQFF

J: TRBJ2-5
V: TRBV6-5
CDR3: CASSYSGQGVFEYF

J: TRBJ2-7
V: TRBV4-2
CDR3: CASSQVTRLAGLVGYEQYF

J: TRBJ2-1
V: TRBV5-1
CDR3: CASSLSPGGTYNEQFF

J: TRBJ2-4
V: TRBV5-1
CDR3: CASGTGGVDIQYF

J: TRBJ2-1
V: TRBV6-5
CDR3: CASKGLSYNEQFF

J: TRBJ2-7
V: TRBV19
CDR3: CASSPRSSGASYEQYF

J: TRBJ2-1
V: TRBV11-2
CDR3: CASSLPGLHNEQFF

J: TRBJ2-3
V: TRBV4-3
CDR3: CASSRLAEPSTDTQYF

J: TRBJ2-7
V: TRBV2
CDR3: CASSAVRSRTNEQYF

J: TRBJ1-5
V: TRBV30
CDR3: CAFRDNHNQPQHF

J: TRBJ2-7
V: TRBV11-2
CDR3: CASSPNREWYEQYF

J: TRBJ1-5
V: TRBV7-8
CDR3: CASSPGGQPQHF

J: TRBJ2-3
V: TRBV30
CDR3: CAWSVRWKRQGTDTQYF

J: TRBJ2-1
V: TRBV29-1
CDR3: CSVKGSGLAGATYNEQFF

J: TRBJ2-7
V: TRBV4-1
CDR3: CASSPGLAAYEQYF

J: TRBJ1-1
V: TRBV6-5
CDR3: CASSYSSGRTEAFF

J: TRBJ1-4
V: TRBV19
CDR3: CASKEQGHPATNEKLFF

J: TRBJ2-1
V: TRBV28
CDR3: CASSDRVNEQFF

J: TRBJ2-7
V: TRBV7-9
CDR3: CASSYLDGRNPTYEQYF

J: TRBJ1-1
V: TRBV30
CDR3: CALSPKRLNTEAFF

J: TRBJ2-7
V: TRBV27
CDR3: CASSPGGGSYEQYF

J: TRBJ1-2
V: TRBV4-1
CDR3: CASSQERQGYGYTF

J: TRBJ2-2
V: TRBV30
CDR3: CASEAGTRQNGELFF

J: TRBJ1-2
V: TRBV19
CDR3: CASSITPGNGYTF

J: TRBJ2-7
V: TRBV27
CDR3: CASSLGTSGRYEQYF

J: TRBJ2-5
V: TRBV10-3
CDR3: CAISDTLAGVWETQYF

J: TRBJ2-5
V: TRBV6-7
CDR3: CASSGTQIQETQYF

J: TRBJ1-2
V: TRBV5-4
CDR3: CASSRGRGYGYTF

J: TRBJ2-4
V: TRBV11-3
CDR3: CASSHGRGRSDIQYF

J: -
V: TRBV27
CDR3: CASTFRGYEQYF

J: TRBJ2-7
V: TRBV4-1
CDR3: CASSQGKGSSYEQYF

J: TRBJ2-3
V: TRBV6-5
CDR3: CASSSLWSVDTQYF

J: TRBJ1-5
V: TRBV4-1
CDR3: CASSQDIQGAQQPQHF

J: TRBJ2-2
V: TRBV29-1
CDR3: CSARGLAGAGELFF